The sequence of this T cell receptor beta chain was determined in a study of cytomegalovirus exposure and HLA in healthy donors (dated by TCRdb to about 2017). Regarding the study in general: An earlier analysis of some 620 of the donors reported under 300 Gb of sequence data and around 120 million unique TCR beta sequences obtained from about 180 million T cells. About five DR-DQ haplotypes were treated as single units for association and clustering because of strong linkage in the cohort. Of the roughly 400 genotyped donors, roughly 80% fell in the genetic ancestry cluster associated with self-reported Caucasian donors. HLA typing included class I and class II loci at four-digit resolution. Across approximately 400 genotyped donors of the cohort, an average of about 250,000 unique TCR beta nucleotide sequences per donor were sequenced, and roughly 20% of those sequences were non-productive. A later genetic analysis took genome-wide SNP genotypes for about 55% of the 666 donors and used that subset as a discovery cohort. In a later analysis, previously published TCR beta repertoires from 550 to 700 donors were re-analyzed and high-resolution HLA genotyping was added so that TCR occurrence patterns could be studied. The number of typed donors differed by locus: about 620-640 for A, B, C, DRB1 and DQB1; some 540 for DQA1; approximately 610 for DPA1; and 450 to 480 for DPB1. The study profiled the T cell repertoires of fewer than 850 subjects by immunosequencing and related them to cytomegalovirus serostatus. Donor age, sex, ethnicity and CMV serostatus were collected together with the repertoire data. Along with the approximately 600-subject first cohort, a separate validation cohort of around 120 different subjects was used. The study aimed to test whether signatures of past pathogen exposure could be identified by cataloging public T cell receptors. An early release covering roughly 640 HLA-typed donors comprised about 290 gigabases of sequencing data and 85 million or so unique TCR sequences. An earlier analysis of fewer than 750 of the donors used high-throughput TCR beta sequencing to judge whether each TCR beta V gene segment behaved as functional or pseudogenic. In the later analysis, no new phenotypic data were used to find candidate immune exposures; instead, reliance was placed on TCR beta sequences and their occurrence across donors. The study combined high-throughput TCR immunosequencing, statistical association of individual TCRs with disease status, and machine learning to predict cytomegalovirus infection status. Every discovery cohort repertoire had been produced on one sequencing platform.

The cohort was made up of 650 to 700 healthy bone marrow donors. Cohort members were all nominally healthy when sampled, although unrecorded immune exposures were likely present. The donor tested CMV seronegative, placing the donor among the approximately 400 seronegative members of the cohort. Each donor provided a peripheral blood sample, and peripheral blood mononuclear cells were used for TCR beta sequencing. The Qiagen DNeasy Blood Extraction Kit was used to extract genomic DNA from the blood cell samples. The germline V gene provides CDR1 MNHNS and CDR2 SASEGT. From its cysteine to its phenylalanine, the CDR3 spans 14 amino acids. Only the CDR3 region is kept as DNA, spanning 42 bases read in frame from base 1. After removal of 3 bases from V and 7 bases from J, the junction retains 7 bases not matched to a gene. This clone came up a few times. There is no known antigen for this receptor. The record has no base qualities; no much larger clone is one base away.

The library was prepared using the immunoSEQ multiplex PCR assay. For the multiplex PCR, a mixture combining 60 forward primers for TCR Vbeta segments and 13 reverse primers for TCR Jbeta segments was used. A multiplex PCR assay on genomic DNA amplified the CDR3 region of rearranged TCR beta genes. The amplified TCR beta libraries were sequenced on the Illumina HiSeq System as 87-base-pair reads. In the original analysis: A later analysis tallied roughly 80 million unique TCR beta chains across the 640 or so repertoires, and around 9.9 million of those chains were shared by two or more donors. Raw reads were error-corrected and collapsed into unique sequences with a nearest-neighbor algorithm that merged closely related sequences to remove PCR and sequencing errors. To assign V, D and J gene segments, CDR3 sequences were aligned to IMGT reference sequences. For a sequence to be retained, at least a six-nucleotide match to both a V gene segment and a J gene segment was required. A rearrangement was called productive if the CDR3 had no stop codons and remained in frame with V and J, and every other rearrangement was called non-productive. Following IMGT convention, CDR3 was defined as the stretch from the second conserved V-encoded cysteine up to the conserved J-encoded phenylalanine. Sequences without an unambiguous match to a single V gene segment were excluded from the earlier analysis of about 640 of the donors. In an earlier analysis of around 600 of the donors, V segments were called functional above 56.7% productive rearrangements and were called segregating when the between-donor standard deviation exceeded 5%. A statistical classification framework was built to diagnose cytomegalovirus status from the catalog of TCR beta chain sequences. A later analysis assigned V and J genes by comparing TCR nucleotide sequences with IMGT/GENE-DB human TR gene sequences. The TCRdist pipeline was used in a later analysis to assign CDR3 sequences and most-parsimonious VDJ recombination scenarios. In a later analysis, every TCR beta chain was defined by the combination of its CDR3 amino acid sequence and its V-gene family, and reads without a unique V-gene family were dropped. A later analysis removed 500 to 600 highly shared, low-generation-probability nucleotide sequences to deal with suspected cross-contamination and a sequencing artifact. In a later analysis, a clonal expansion index for each public chain was calculated from normalized within-repertoire ranks of inferred template counts. In a later analysis, generation probabilities were computed with a VDJ recombination model fitted to out-of-frame rearrangements, and the resulting probabilities were checked against IGoR. In a later analysis, TCR-TCR, TCR-HLA and TCR-CMV co-occurrence was scored with hypergeometric tests, and a repertoire-size bias correction was applied to TCR pairs. False discovery rates were estimated in a later analysis by permuting HLA or CMV assignments 20 times. In a later analysis, co-occurring TCRs were grouped using DBSCAN, and TCRdist sequence similarity was added for clustering within HLA-allele-positive subsets. For co-occurrence clustering, repertoires with fewer than 30,000 or more than 120,000 public chains were excluded, along with roughly 5 repertoires with anomalous nucleotide sharing. TCRdb provides this immuneACCESS table in a form limited to in-frame rearrangements. Some clones are lacking; in checked studies, under half of them reflect an unresolved V gene, and why the rest are absent is not known. The V and J calls and the clone size are those of that table, but D and trimming were determined from the DNA. This sample holds 150,000 to 200,000 clones; approximately 86% were observed only once. The ten largest clonotypes hold roughly 1.9% of the sample.

Overall study results and their limits: A further reported finding was that TCR beta sequences accurately predicted the HLA-A and HLA-B alleles for most subjects in the first cohort. Most TCR sequences were seen in very few donors, while some public TCRs were found in many individuals. This cohort had only TCR beta chains sequenced, and the lack of alpha or paired-chain data limited which features could be detected. An association between a missense DCLRE1C variant and V-gene and J-gene trimming of TCR beta chains was found in a later genetic analysis and replicated in an independent cohort. HLA typing was unavailable for some donors at each locus, so association tests used only the typed subset. Presence/absence analyses assumed roughly uniform sequencing depth across donors, an assumption that may not hold. Because the 87-base-pair reads could not distinguish some IMGT-functional V segments, including TRBV6-2 and TRBV6-3, those segments were excluded. Compared with equally common non-associated chains, HLA-associated TCR beta chains in a later analysis were more clonally expanded and had lower generation probabilities. A total of 150 or so TCR beta chains were listed by the study as associated with cytomegalovirus. According to the authors, the approach could potentially be generalized to other disease states and immunological phenotypes. A group of highly shared sequence variants was considered likely to be a technical artifact of the sequencing pipeline. In vitro tests confirmed that a few of the cytomegalovirus-associated TCR beta chains recognize cytomegalovirus antigens. Correlated functional status among segregating V segments might be attributable to linkage disequilibrium, but an unknown experimental factor could not be ruled out. In a later analysis, TCR association rates were found to vary across HLA loci, with the most associated TCRs seen for DRB1 alleles and the fewest for HLA-C alleles. Seventeen rarely observed V segments, including chromosome 9 orphons, were excluded from the earlier analysis of approximately 500 of the donors because counts were too low. The only immune exposure information available for the cohort was CMV serostatus. Broadly in line with IMGT annotations, most TCR beta V segments showed up in productive rearrangements about 90% or about 30% of the time in an earlier analysis of approximately 600 of the donors. Strong co-occurrence of HLA alleles, especially DR and DQ, made assigning TCR associations to individual alleles difficult. Cytomegalovirus status was reported to be diagnosed by the classifier with high specificity and sensitivity in both the original and validation cohorts. At a false discovery rate of 0.05, a later analysis linked around 17,000 TCR beta sequences to specific HLA alleles. According to a later analysis, parvovirus B19, influenza, CMV and Epstein-Barr virus appeared linked to several top co-occurrence clusters. A later genetic analysis reported fewer N-insertions in productive TCRs among donors in an Asian-associated ancestry cluster than the roughly 720-donor mean. A later analysis found that most CMV-associated TCR beta chains appeared HLA-restricted, with HLA associations seemingly driven largely by CMV exposure.

The source is a woman aged 18 to 35 in good health and CMV-seronegative. The rearrangement joined TRBV6-1 to TRBJ2-7; 9 of the junction bases match TRBD1. Material for sequencing was PBMCs. This receptor has the CDR3 CASSEVTGGQEQYF. In nucleotides, the sequence is TGTGCCAGCAGTGAGGTCACAGGGGGCCAGGAGCAGTACTTC.